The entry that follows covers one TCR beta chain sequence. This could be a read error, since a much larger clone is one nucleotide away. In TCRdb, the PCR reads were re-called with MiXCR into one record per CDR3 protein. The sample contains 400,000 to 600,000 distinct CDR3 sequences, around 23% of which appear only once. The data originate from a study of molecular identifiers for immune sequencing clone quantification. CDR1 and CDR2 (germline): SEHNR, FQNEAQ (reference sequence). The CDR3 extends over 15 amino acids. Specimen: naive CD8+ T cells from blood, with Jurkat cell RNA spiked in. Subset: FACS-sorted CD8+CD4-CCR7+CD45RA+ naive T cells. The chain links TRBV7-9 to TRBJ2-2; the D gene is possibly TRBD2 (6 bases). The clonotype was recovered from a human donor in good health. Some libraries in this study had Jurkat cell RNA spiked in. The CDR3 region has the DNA TGTGCCAGCAGCTCGACGGGGCGATACACCGGGGGGCTGTTTTTT. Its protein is CASSSTGRYTGGLFF.